This T cell receptor beta chain comes out of a study of T cell changes during pregnancy in multiple sclerosis (dated by TCRdb to the late 2010s). Context from the whole study: In women with multiple sclerosis, the researchers looked at how the T cell repertoire shifted as pregnancy progressed.

CDR1 SGHAT and CDR2 FQNNGV were looked up in the germline V gene. V drops 4 bases and J drops 6 bases, leaving 16 bases in between. Measured from the cysteine to the phenylalanine, the CDR3 is 15 residues long. Just the 45-base CDR3 DNA is kept, in frame starting at base 1. As to this clone: This receptor's antigen is unknown. One base away there is no much larger clone; base qualities are not given.

The library was built by means of the immunoSEQ multiplex PCR assay. TCRdb re-hosts the immuneACCESS table, in-frame sequences only. Its copies lack some clones; in the studies checked, an unresolved V gene accounts for under half of them, and the cause for the rest is not known. This sample gives about 50,000 clones in total; about nine tenths of them show up just once. The ten largest account for approximately 0.27% of the sample. The rearrangement combines TRBV11-2 with TRBJ2-1, with the D gene not confidently named. The TCR comes from a female donor with multiple sclerosis, enrolled in a pregnancy study. This material consisted of CD4+ T cells from peripheral blood mononuclear cells, taken in the second trimester of pregnancy. The CDR3 region: CASSSELPWSNEQFF. The sequenced DNA: TGTGCCAGCAGCTCGGAACTGCCCTGGAGCAATGAGCAGTTCTTC.